A single sample gave rise to the 26 T cell receptor beta chains below, sequenced in a study of T-cell memory formation after mild COVID-19. TCRdb reanalysed the 5' RACE reads using MiXCR and keeps one entry per CDR3 protein. The sample records about 610,000 distinct CDR3 sequences, roughly 17% being singletons. The sample taken for sequencing was PBMCs or a T cell subset sorted from them (not recorded which). The receptors come from an adult woman who had mild COVID-19 (a few samples of this study predate the infection). Cell type and time point are not known.

This clonotype was seen ten or more times. The chain carries TRBV7-9 and TRBJ2-1; D not certain. CDR1 is SEHNR and CDR2 is FQNEAQ in the germline V gene (reference sequence). Between the trimmed V and J ends, which lost 0 bases and 7 bases, there was a span of 7 bases. CDR3 length equals 13 residues. This CDR3 reads CASSLAVLNEQFF. The DNA of the CDR3 is TGTGCCAGCAGCTTAGCGGTACTAAATGAGCAGTTCTTC.

This clonotype was recorded a few times. The rearrangement joins TRBV7-8 to TRBJ1-5, with D maybe TRBD1 (6 bases). The length of the CDR3 is 13 residues. The V end lost 8 bases, the J end lost 6 bases, and 14 bases lay between the germline ends. Germline CDR1 SGHVS, CDR2 FQNEAQ. The CDR3 sequence: CASPTGGPQPQHF. The DNA of the CDR3 is TGTGCCAGCCCAACTGGGGGGCCTCAGCCCCAGCATTTT. Together with reference TRBV7-8 and TRBJ1-5, the CDR3 gives the full variable domain: GAGVSQSPRYKVAKRGQDVALRCDPISGHVSLFWYQQALGQGPEFLTYFQNEAQLDKSGLPSDRFFAERPEGSVSTLKIQRTQQEDSAVYLCASPTGGPQPQHFGDGTRLSIL.

The V and J genes are TRBV12-3 or TRBV12-4 and TRBJ2-5, with 7 bases matching TRBD2. The CDR3 covers 15 residues. V was clipped by 6 bases and J by 5 bases; unmatched bases: 12. The CDR3 DNA reads as TGTGCCAGCAGGAGACTGGGGGGGGTGCGGGAGACCCAGTACTTC. Protein product: CASRRLGGVRETQYF.

The V gene is TRBV20-1, the J gene TRBJ2-7, with D hard to call. V lost 3 bases to trimming and J lost 2 bases, with 11 bases between them. Germline CDR1 DFQATT, CDR2 SNEGSKA (reference sequence). The CDR3 length is 13 residues. The CDR3 sequence: CSASKRAAYEQYF. In DNA form, the CDR3 reads TGCAGTGCTAGTAAAAGGGCCGCCTACGAGCAGTACTTC.

This clonotype is deemed medium-sized (0.01 to 0.1%). J is TRBJ1-6 and V is TRBV12-3 or TRBV12-4, with 9 bases lining up with TRBD1. CDR3 length: 15 residues. V shed 6 bases, J shed 6 bases, and the junction held 6 bases outside the gene matches. CDR3 in amino acids: CASSRPGQGNSPLHF. Here the CDR3 DNA reads TGTGCCAGCAGCCGCCCGGGACAGGGTAATTCACCCCTCCACTTT.

This clonotype was detected only a few times. The chain carries TRBV7-9 and TRBJ2-3; D is ambiguous. V lost 5 bases and J lost 2, with 8 bases in between. CDR3 length equals 13 residues. Per germline, CDR1 SEHNR and CDR2 FQNEAQ (reference sequence). Here the CDR3 DNA reads TGTGCCAGCAGCCGCCGAATCACAGATACGCAGTATTTT. It encodes CASSRRITDTQYF.

This clonotype has more than one count but fewer than ten. This chain uses TRBV20-1 with TRBJ2-7; D gene uncertain. Germline CDR1 is DFQATT and CDR2 is SNEGSKA (reference sequence). The CDR3 has 11 residues. Deletions cut 6 bases from V and 4 bases from J, with 10 bases between. CDR3 loop: CSALNSYEQYF. DNA for the CDR3: TGCAGTGCCCTGAACAGTTACGAGCAGTACTTC.

V and J are TRBV12-3 or TRBV12-4 and TRBJ2-7, with D perhaps being TRBD1 or TRBD2 (5 bases each). Between the trimmed V and J ends, which lost 8 bases and 5 bases, there was a span of 13 bases. The CDR3 has 12 amino acids. The CDR3 loop is CASGRGRNEQYF. CDR3 nucleotides: TGTGCCAGCGGTCGGGGCCGGAACGAGCAGTACTTC.

In its sample, this clonotype was seen a few times. CDR3 sequence (DNA): TGTGCCAGCAGTTGGACTAGCGGCACAGATACGCAGTATTTT. Amino acids: CASSWTSGTDTQYF. The chain couples TRBV7-9 to TRBJ2-3; 9 nucleotides line up with TRBD2. Germline V lookup: CDR1 SEHNR, CDR2 FQNEAQ (reference sequence). Unmatched junction bases numbered 2, after V lost 6 bases and J lost 1 base. The CDR3 sequence is 14 residues long. Variable domain in full (rest from reference TRBV7-9 and TRBJ2-3): DTGVSQNPRHKITKRGQNVTFRCDPISEHNRLYWYRQTLGQGPEFLTYFQNEAQLEKSRLLSDRFSAERPKGSFSTLEIQRTEQGDSAMYLCASSWTSGTDTQYFGPGTRLTVL.

The J gene is TRBJ1-3, the V gene TRBV14; maybe TRBD1 (5 bases). V gave up 1 base and J gave up 1 base, with 8 bases separating them. CDR1 is SGHDN, CDR2 FVKESK, per germline. The CDR3 is 15 residues long. The CDR3 sequence: CASSQAGLSGNTIYF. The CDR3 coding sequence is TGTGCCAGCAGCCAAGCGGGACTTTCTGGAAACACCATATATTTT.

This clonotype was counted a few times. V usage is TRBV19 and J usage is TRBJ1-2; 9 bases are shared with TRBD1. The length of the CDR3 is 14 residues. V was clipped by 9 bases and J by 2 bases; unmatched bases: 7. Germline values: CDR1 LNHDA, CDR2 SQIVND (reference sequence). The CDR3 here is CASHLQGANYGYTF. DNA for the CDR3: TGTGCCAGCCATCTACAGGGGGCCAACTATGGCTACACCTTC. Together with reference TRBV19 and TRBJ1-2, the CDR3 gives the full variable domain: DGGITQSPKYLFRKEGQNVTLSCEQNLNHDAMYWYRQDPGQGLRLIYYSQIVNDFQKGDIAEGYSVSREKKESFPLTVTSAQKNPTAFYLCASHLQGANYGYTFGSGTRLTVV.

This clonotype was detected a few times. The rearrangement links TRBV20-1 to TRBJ1-1; tentatively, D is TRBD1 (6 bases). CDR1 and CDR2 from the germline V gene are DFQATT and SNEGSKA (reference sequence). Trimming shortened V by 3 bases and J by 6 bases, and 14 bases separated the two germline ends. The CDR3 is made up of 13 amino acids. Here the CDR3 reads CSARGQGRPEAFF. CDR3 nucleotides: TGCAGTGCTAGGGGGCAGGGGAGGCCTGAAGCTTTCTTT.

This clonotype was seen a handful of times. The rearrangement joins TRBV5-4 to TRBJ2-7; 7 nucleotides agree with TRBD2. With V trimmed by 9 bases and J by 3 bases, 9 bases remained unmatched. Germline V gene lookup returns CDR1 SGHNT and CDR2 YYREEE (reference sequence). This CDR3 comprises 13 residues. The DNA for the CDR3 is TGTGCCACTGGAGCGGCTAGCGGCTACGAGCAGTACTTC. This codes for CATGAASGYEQYF.

The V and J genes are TRBV30 and TRBJ2-7; D is uncertain. Germline CDR1 reads GTSNPN; CDR2 reads SVGIG (reference sequence). The V gene lost 6 bases and the J gene lost 4 bases, with 10 bases spanning the gap. The CDR3 runs to 11 residues. The DNA for the CDR3 is TGTGCCTGTGGGAATAGGTACGAGCAGTACTTC. Protein sequence: CACGNRYEQYF.

This chain joins TRBV13 and TRBJ1-2; no clear D. V gave up 5 bases and J gave up 0 bases, with 13 bases separating them. The CDR3 is made up of 15 amino acids. Germline V lookup: CDR1 PRHDT, CDR2 FYEKMQ (reference sequence). CDR3 region: CASSPRGGANYGYTF. DNA of the CDR3: TGTGCCAGCAGCCCCCGGGGAGGAGCTAACTATGGCTACACCTTC.

The chain employs TRBV18 and TRBJ2-6; tentatively, D is TRBD1 (6 bases). CDR1 is KGHSH and CDR2 is LQKENI in the germline V gene. The CDR3 sequence is 17 residues long. V was shortened by 5 bases and J by 0 bases, with 14 bases between the two germline ends. CDR3 sequence: CASSRQATHSGANVLTF. CDR3 DNA sequence: TGTGCCAGCTCAAGACAGGCCACACACTCTGGGGCCAACGTCCTGACTTTC.

V and J are TRBV29-1 and TRBJ1-5, with 7 bases aligning to TRBD1. The CDR3 has 14 residues. Per germline, CDR1 SQVTM and CDR2 ANQGSEA. V shed 6 bases, J shed 2 bases, and the junction held 7 bases outside the gene matches. This CDR3 reads CSVRMGQRNQPQHF. CDR3 DNA sequence: TGCAGCGTCAGGATGGGACAGCGCAATCAGCCCCAGCATTTT.

V and J are TRBV20-1 and TRBJ2-7; 7 bases are shared with TRBD1. CDR1 and CDR2 (germline): DFQATT, SNEGSKA (reference sequence). The CDR3 has 14 residues. Trimming removed 1 base from V and 1 base from J; junction bases left unmatched: 4. The CDR3 DNA reads TGCAGTGCTAGAGCCATGGGACAGTCCTACGAGCAGTACTTC. Translation gives CSARAMGQSYEQYF.

This chain joins TRBV4-1 and TRBJ2-7; D is ambiguous. Germline lookup yields CDR1 MGHRA and CDR2 YSYEKL. CDR3 size: 16 residues. V was pared by 0 bases and J by 2 bases, with 14 bases between. The CDR3 DNA is TGCGCCAGCAGCCAAGACCAGCAGACGATTACCTACGAGCAGTACTTC. As protein: CASSQDQQTITYEQYF.

V gene TRBV5-1 combines with J gene TRBJ2-7; D gene unclear. CDR3 length equals 11 residues. The germline V gene encodes CDR1 SGHRS and CDR2 YFSETQ. Deletions cut 4 bases from V and 7 bases from J, with 9 bases between. CDR3: CASSVDREQYF. The CDR3 nucleotides are TGCGCCAGCAGCGTGGACCGAGAGCAGTACTTC.

The chain uses TRBV3-1 and TRBJ2-6; D may be TRBD1 (6 bases). The V gene's germline CDR1 is LGHDT and CDR2 YNNKEL (reference sequence). V was trimmed by 3 bases and J by 0 bases, leaving 24 bases between them. The CDR3 extends over 21 amino acids. CDR3 protein: CASSQGAKQGPRLSGANVLTF. The CDR3 nucleotides read TGTGCCAGCAGCCAGGGCGCCAAACAGGGTCCAAGACTCTCTGGGGCCAACGTCCTGACTTTC.

This clonotype occurred a few times. The chain recombines TRBV7-9 with TRBJ1-1; tentative D call: TRBD1 (6 bases). Germline CDR1 and CDR2: SEHNR and FQNEAQ (reference sequence). The CDR3 loop spans 15 amino acids. V was trimmed by 2 bases and J by 4 bases, leaving 14 bases between them. This CDR3 reads CASSLRTDTTTEAFF. The CDR3 bases are TGTGCCAGCAGCTTACGGACAGATACCACCACTGAAGCTTTCTTT.

This clonotype was seen a few times. The chain is built from TRBV12-3 or TRBV12-4 and TRBJ2-3; 9 bases agree with TRBD1. The V gene end was trimmed by 6 bases and the J gene end by 0 bases; junction bases not matched to a gene: 22. The CDR3 totals 21 residues. The CDR3 region is CASSPTSPIRDRVPSTDTQYF. For the CDR3, the DNA is TGTGCCAGCAGCCCTACCTCCCCCATCCGGGACAGGGTTCCTAGCACAGATACGCAGTATTTT.

This clonotype has a handful of counts. CDR3 residues: CASNPNSGIRMDTQYF. DNA of the CDR3: TGTGCCAGCAACCCAAATAGCGGGATTCGTATGGATACGCAGTATTTT. V gene TRBV12-3 or TRBV12-4 combines with J gene TRBJ2-3, with TRBD2 identical over 8 bases. The CDR3 extends over 16 amino acids. The ends lost 7 bases at V and 6 bases at J; junction bases unmatched: 15.

This clonotype was recorded a few times. V is TRBV19 and J is TRBJ2-2; D remains ambiguous. Germline loops: CDR1 LNHDA, CDR2 SQIVND (reference sequence). The CDR3 is 14 residues long. Trimming removed 4 bases from V and 8 bases from J, with 14 bases in between. CDR3 DNA sequence: TGTGCCAGTAGTAGTGTTCGGGTTTCGGGGGAGCTGTTTTTT. The encoded protein is CASSSVRVSGELFF.

The chain has TRBV5-1 and TRBJ1-4; D may be TRBD1 (5 bases). V dropped 2 bases and J dropped 8 bases, with 19 bases sitting between them. The CDR3 spans 16 residues. Germline V gene data show CDR1 as SGHRS and CDR2 as YFSETQ. The chain's CDR3 is CASSLRRDAQVEKLFF. CDR3 nucleotides: TGCGCCAGCAGCTTACGCCGGGACGCCCAGGTGGAAAAACTGTTTTTT.